The sequence of this T cell receptor (beta chain) was determined in a study of T cell changes during pregnancy in multiple sclerosis. This clone came up a few times. Trimming left V 3 bases short and J 3 bases short, with 17 bases between. Germline CDR1 reads LNHNV; CDR2 reads YYDKDF (reference sequence). The CDR3 has 16 residues. Sequenced by immunoSEQ multiplex PCR; TCRdb stores in-frame clones only, minus some. This sample has roughly 90,000 clones, with about 91% found just once. V is TRBV15 and J is TRBJ1-2; unclear D gene. Sequences were derived from peripheral blood, sampled before pregnancy. This clonotype originated in a female donor with multiple sclerosis, enrolled in a pregnancy study. The CDR3 sequence is CATSRGEQTNYYGYTF. The DNA of the CDR3 is TGTGCCACCAGCAGGGGCGAACAGACCAACTACTATGGCTACACCTTC.